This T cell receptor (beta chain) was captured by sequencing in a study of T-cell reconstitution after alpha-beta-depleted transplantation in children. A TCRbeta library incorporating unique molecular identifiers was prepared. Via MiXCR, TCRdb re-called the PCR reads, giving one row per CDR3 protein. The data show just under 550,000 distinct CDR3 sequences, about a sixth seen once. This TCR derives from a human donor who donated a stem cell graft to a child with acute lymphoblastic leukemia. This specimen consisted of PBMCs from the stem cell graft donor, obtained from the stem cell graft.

CDR3 residues: CASSPTGTRNTEAFF. The CDR3 nucleotides are TGTGCCAGCAGCCCTACCGGGACGAGGAACACTGAAGCTTTCTTT. The J gene is TRBJ1-1, the V gene TRBV5-5, with D perhaps TRBD1 (5 bases). There are 15 residues in the CDR3. CDR1 is SGHKS and CDR2 is YYEKEE in the germline V gene (reference sequence). Trimming stripped 4 bases from V and 1 base from J, with 14 bases between.